The rows below give T cell receptor beta chains drawn from one sample of a study of immune evolution from preneoplasia to lung adenocarcinoma. TCRdb's table, derived via immunoSEQ multiplex PCR, lists solely in-frame clones and lacks some. The table has over 11,000 clones, less than 85% seen once. Sequencing used FFPE minimally invasive lung adenocarcinoma tissue. The receptor set was obtained from a person between 65 and 80 years old with lung adenocarcinoma. The CDR3 runs from the conserved cysteine through the conserved F or W. The order of the fields is J gene, V gene, clone size, D gene, CDR3 length, CDR3 protein, CDR3 DNA. D genes are given only for firm matches. Clone size is stated in some rows and not others, as once, few, many or a class when expanded.

TRBJ2-1 TRBV10-3 NA TRBD1 12 CAHGDSPNEQFF TGTGCCCACGGGGACAGTCCGAATGAGCAGTTCTTC
TRBJ2-3 TRBV6-1 NA TRBD2 14 CASRTSGGTDTQYF TGTGCCAGCAGGACTAGCGGGGGTACAGATACGCAGTATTTT
TRBJ2-4 TRBV7-9 medium-sized NA 16 CASSLGGLGRRNIQYF TGTGCCAGCAGCTTAGGAGGGCTTGGAAGGCGGAACATTCAGTACTTC
TRBJ2-1 TRBV6-6 NA NA 13 CASSYSVSNEQFF TGTGCCAGCAGTTATTCCGTCTCCAATGAGCAGTTCTTC
TRBJ2-7 TRBV27 NA NA 13 CASSETGSYEQYF TGTGCCAGCAGCGAGACAGGCTCCTACGAGCAGTACTTC
TRBJ1-1 TRBV7-2 NA NA 14 CASSLGNPDTEAFF TGTGCCAGCAGCTTAGGGAACCCAGACACTGAAGCTTTCTTT
TRBJ1-2 TRBV6-1 NA TRBD1 14 CASSPGQERGGYTF TGTGCCAGCAGCCCGGGACAGGAGAGAGGTGGCTACACCTTC
TRBJ1-1 TRBV2 NA NA 15 CASSDGTVGNTEAFF TGTGCCAGCAGTGACGGCACAGTGGGGAACACTGAAGCTTTCTTT
TRBJ1-6 TRBV6-1 NA NA 14 CASSQGNHNSPLHF TGTGCCAGCAGTCAGGGGAATCATAATTCACCCCTCCACTTT
TRBJ1-2 TRBV28 NA NA 12 CAIRPQNYGYTF TGTGCCATCCGCCCGCAAAACTATGGCTACACCTTC
TRBJ1-1 TRBV7-9 NA NA 15 CASSRTLTEHTEAFF TGTGCCAGCAGTCGGACCCTGACAGAACACACTGAAGCTTTCTTT
TRBJ1-2 TRBV12-1 NA NA 15 CASSVDRGLDYGYTF TGTGCCAGCAGCGTGGACAGGGGTTTGGACTATGGCTACACCTTC
TRBJ2-1 TRBV18 once NA 13 CASSLGRNNEQFF TGTGCCAGCTCACTGGGACGGAACAATGAGCAGTTCTTC
TRBJ1-3 TRBV5-1 NA NA 13 CASSTGTGNTIYF TGCGCCAGCAGCACGGGAACTGGAAACACCATATATTTT
TRBJ2-7 TRBV30 NA NA 13 CAWARAGSYEQYF TGTGCCTGGGCCCGGGCGGGCTCCTACGAGCAGTACTTC
TRBJ1-5 TRBV28 NA NA 14 CASRGGGASQPQHF TGTGCCAGCAGGGGGGGTGGGGCTTCTCAGCCCCAGCATTTT
TRBJ1-2 TRBV21-1 NA NA 14 CASSKETASYGYTF TGTGCCAGCAGCAAAGAAACAGCTAGCTATGGCTACACCTTC
TRBJ1-2 TRBV7-8 NA NA 15 CASSISGVGGGGYTF TGTGCCAGCAGCATCTCAGGGGTTGGCGGCGGGGGCTACACCTTC
TRBJ1-2 TRBV7-2 few NA 13 CASSARGNYGYTF TGTGCCAGCAGCGCCAGGGGAAACTATGGCTACACCTTC
TRBJ1-6 TRBV28 NA NA 14 CASSFPQGNSPLHF TGTGCCAGCAGTTTCCCGCAGGGGAATTCACCCCTCCACTTT
TRBJ2-1 TRBV7-7 NA TRBD1 13 CASSLDRGDEQFF TGTGCTAGCAGCTTAGACAGGGGTGATGAGCAGTTCTTC
TRBJ2-1 TRBV27 NA TRBD2 16 CASSLSGTIRYNEQFF TGTGCCAGCAGTTTATCCGGGACTATCCGATACAATGAGCAGTTCTTC
TRBJ2-2 TRBV30 NA NA 15 CAWSKPFSNTGELFF TGTGCCTGGAGCAAACCTTTTTCGAACACCGGGGAGCTGTTTTTT
TRBJ2-7 TRBV27 few NA 13 CASSLGVGSEQYF TGTGCCAGCAGTTTAGGGGTTGGATCCGAGCAGTACTTC
TRBJ1-2 TRBV5-1 NA NA 13 CASSLEGNYGYTF TGCGCCAGCAGCTTGGAGGGGAACTATGGCTACACCTTC
TRBJ2-3 TRBV7-9 NA NA 15 CAGVGAAFSTDTQYF TGTGCCGGGGTGGGAGCGGCCTTTAGCACAGATACGCAGTATTTT
TRBJ1-4 TRBV6-5 NA TRBD1 16 CASSYVRTGGGEKLFF TGTGCCAGCAGTTACGTCCGGACAGGGGGCGGTGAAAAACTGTTTTTT
TRBJ1-2 TRBV5-1 NA NA 12 CASSRTNYGYTF TGCGCCAGCAGCCGGACTAACTATGGCTACACCTTC
TRBJ2-7 TRBV27 NA NA 15 CASSPSVGTGYEQYF TGTGCCAGCAGTCCCAGCGTAGGGACCGGCTACGAGCAGTACTTC
TRBJ2-4 TRBV30 NA NA 12 CAWSVTSDIQYF TGTGCCTGGAGTGTTACGTCGGACATTCAGTACTTC
TRBJ2-7 TRBV28 NA NA 15 CASSMIGRTSYEQYF TGTGCCAGCAGCATGATAGGAAGGACCTCCTACGAGCAGTACTTC
TRBJ2-2 TRBV2 NA NA 16 CASSEAEIGNTGELFF TGTGCCAGCAGTGAAGCCGAGATAGGAAACACCGGGGAGCTGTTTTTT
TRBJ1-1 TRBV11-3 NA NA 13 CASSARMNTEAFF TGTGCCAGCAGCGCCCGTATGAACACTGAAGCTTTCTTT
TRBJ1-5 TRBV6-1 few TRBD1 14 CASSGTQGNQPQHF TGTGCCAGCAGTGGGACACAGGGGAATCAGCCCCAGCATTTT
TRBJ2-5 TRBV7-6 NA NA 13 CASSLVDGETQYF TGTGCCAGCAGCTTAGTTGACGGAGAGACCCAGTACTTC
TRBJ1-1 TRBV11-3 NA NA 14 CASSRGGMNTEAFF TGTGCCAGCAGTAGAGGGGGGATGAACACTGAAGCTTTCTTT
TRBJ1-4 TRBV9 NA TRBD1 15 CASSAGQGQGEKLFF TGTGCCAGCAGCGCAGGACAGGGCCAAGGGGAAAAACTGTTTTTT
TRBJ1-2 TRBV6-4 NA NA 14 CAQHRSAPNYGYTF TGTGCCCAGCACCGGTCAGCCCCTAACTATGGCTACACCTTC
TRBJ1-5 TRBV13 NA TRBD1 14 CASSSGQGNQPQHF TGTGCCAGCAGTTCCGGACAGGGGAATCAGCCCCAGCATTTT
TRBJ1-5 TRBV27 medium-sized NA 14 CASRRTLSNQPQHF TGTGCCAGCAGAAGGACCCTTAGCAATCAGCCCCAGCATTTT
TRBJ1-2 TRBV2 few NA 15 CASSEAGRFNYGYTF TGTGCCAGCAGTGAGGCGGGGCGCTTTAACTATGGCTACACCTTC
TRBJ2-5 TRBV10-2 NA NA 12 CASSESRETQYF TGCGCCAGCAGTGAGTCCCGGGAGACCCAGTACTTC
TRBJ1-2 TRBV30 NA NA 14 CAWFRTVPNYGYTF TGTGCCTGGTTCCGGACAGTCCCTAACTATGGCTACACCTTC
TRBJ2-7 TRBV5-1 NA NA 14 CASSYKGESYEQYF TGCGCCAGCAGCTATAAGGGGGAATCCTACGAGCAGTACTTC
TRBJ1-1 TRBV28 NA TRBD1 16 CASSLCVDRANVEAFF TGTGCCAGCAGTTTATGCGTGGACAGGGCCAATGTGGAGGCTTTCTTT
TRBJ2-1 TRBV28 NA NA 11 CASKSYNEQFF TGTGCCAGCAAGTCCTACAATGAGCAGTTCTTC
TRBJ1-2 TRBV5-1 few TRBD1 16 CASSDEGKGGGYGYTF TGCGCCAGCAGCGATGAGGGGAAAGGGGGCGGCTATGGCTACACCTTC
TRBJ1-1 TRBV6-6 NA NA 16 CASSYPKPGGGTEAFF TGTGCCAGCAGTTACCCTAAGCCGGGGGGCGGCACTGAAGCTTTCTTT
TRBJ1-5 TRBV10-2 NA NA 14 CASSDEQGNQPQHF TGCGCCAGCAGTGATGAACAGGGAAATCAGCCCCAGCATTTT